In this sample, the clone carrying this T cell receptor beta chain turned up a few times. Its antigen remains unidentified. The data were taken from a study of CD8+ T cells in alopecia areata. For the study at large: Tofacitinib was given for 6 to 18 months, then stopped for 6 months. Study-level results: With just one nonresponder, it is still uncertain whether baseline CD8+ expansion relates to response.

cDNA reverse transcribed from extracted RNA served as the sequencing template. Profiling relied on immunoSEQ multiplex PCR, and the TCRdb table lists in-frame clones only, not all of them. The sample records 200,000 or so clones, 30% to 40% being singletons. As to treatment: oral pan-JAK inhibitor, 5-10 mg twice daily. This sequence originates from a human donor with alopecia areata. Sequencing used CD4+ T cells sorted from blood, obtained at roughly week 30, from a patient treated with tofacitinib.

The CDR3 is CASSNGQGRRQPQHF. The CDR3 bases are TGTGCCAGCAGCAACGGACAGGGGAGGCGTCAGCCCCAGCATTTT. The chain carries TRBV6-6 and TRBJ1-5; 9 bases align to TRBD1. Trimming cost V 6 bases and J 6 bases; bases outside gene matches: 9. CDR3 length: 15 residues. Germline-derived CDR1 and CDR2 are MNHNY and SVGAGI (reference sequence).